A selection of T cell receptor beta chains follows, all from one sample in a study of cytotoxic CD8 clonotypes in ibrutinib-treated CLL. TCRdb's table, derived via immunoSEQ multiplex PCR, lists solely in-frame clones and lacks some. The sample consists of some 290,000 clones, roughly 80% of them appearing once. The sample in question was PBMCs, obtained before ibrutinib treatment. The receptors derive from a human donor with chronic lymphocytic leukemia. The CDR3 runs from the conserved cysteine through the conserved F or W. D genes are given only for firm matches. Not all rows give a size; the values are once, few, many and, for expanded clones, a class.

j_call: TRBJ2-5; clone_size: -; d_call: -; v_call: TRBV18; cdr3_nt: TGTGCCAGCTCACCATATGGACGGCAGAAAGAGACCCAGTACTTC; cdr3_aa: CASSPYGRQKETQYF
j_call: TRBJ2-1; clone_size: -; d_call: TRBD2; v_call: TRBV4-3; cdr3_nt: TGCGCCAGCAGCCAAAATGGACTAGCGGGATTGAACAATCGGTTCTTC; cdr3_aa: CASSQNGLAGLNNRFF
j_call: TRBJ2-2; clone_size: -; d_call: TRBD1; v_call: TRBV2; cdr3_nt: TGTGCCAGCAGTTCCCAGGGGGCGATTACCGGGGAGCTGTTTTTT; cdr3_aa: CASSSQGAITGELFF
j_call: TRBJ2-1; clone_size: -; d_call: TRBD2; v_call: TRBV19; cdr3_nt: TGTGCCAGTAGTCCAACTAGCGGGAGGGCCCGGGATGAGCAGTTCTTC; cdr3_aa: CASSPTSGRARDEQFF
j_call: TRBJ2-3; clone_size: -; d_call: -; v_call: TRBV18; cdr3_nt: TGTGCCAGCTCACCGGGGGGAACCGCAGATACGCAGTATTTT; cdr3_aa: CASSPGGTADTQYF
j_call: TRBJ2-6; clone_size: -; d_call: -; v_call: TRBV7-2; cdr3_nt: TGTGCCAGCAGCTTAATCCCAGACTCTGGGGCCAACGTCCTGACTTTC; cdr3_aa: CASSLIPDSGANVLTF
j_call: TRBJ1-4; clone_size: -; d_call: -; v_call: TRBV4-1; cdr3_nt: TGCGCCAGCAGCCCACAGGAGAGTAATGAAAAACTGTTTTTT; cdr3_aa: CASSPQESNEKLFF
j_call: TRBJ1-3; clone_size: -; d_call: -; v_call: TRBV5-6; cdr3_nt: TGTGCCAGCAGCTTCAATACAGGTTTCTCTGGAAACACCATATATTTT; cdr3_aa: CASSFNTGFSGNTIYF
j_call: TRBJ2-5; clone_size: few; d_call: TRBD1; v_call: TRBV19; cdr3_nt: TGTGCCAGTAGTATGTCAGGGGGCTGGGAGACCCAGTACTTC; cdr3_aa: CASSMSGGWETQYF
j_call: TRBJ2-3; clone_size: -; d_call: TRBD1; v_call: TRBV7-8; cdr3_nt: TGTGCCAGCAGCTCCACACCGGGACAGGGCACAGATACGCAGTATTTT; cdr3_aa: CASSSTPGQGTDTQYF
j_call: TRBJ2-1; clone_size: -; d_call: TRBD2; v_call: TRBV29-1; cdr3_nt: TGCAGCGTTGACCGGACTAGTATCGGCAATGAGCAGTTCTTC; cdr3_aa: CSVDRTSIGNEQFF
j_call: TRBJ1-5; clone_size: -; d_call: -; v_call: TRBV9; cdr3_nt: TGTGCCAGCAGCGTAGGTGACGTAGGGAATCAGCCCCAGCATTTT; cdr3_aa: CASSVGDVGNQPQHF
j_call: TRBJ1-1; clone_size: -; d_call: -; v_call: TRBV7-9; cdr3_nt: TGTGCCAGCAGCCCCAAGGGGGACGGCGGCACTGAAGCTTTCTTT; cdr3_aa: CASSPKGDGGTEAFF
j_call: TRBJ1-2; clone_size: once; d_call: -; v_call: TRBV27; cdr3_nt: TGTGCCAGCAGTTTTCGGAGTAAAGGGGACTATGGCTACACCTTC; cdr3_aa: CASSFRSKGDYGYTF
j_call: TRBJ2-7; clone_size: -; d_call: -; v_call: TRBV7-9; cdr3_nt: TGTGCCAGCAGCCCTACCGGGCTGAACTACGAGCAGTACTTC; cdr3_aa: CASSPTGLNYEQYF
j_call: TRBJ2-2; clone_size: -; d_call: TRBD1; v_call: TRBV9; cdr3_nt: TGTGCCAGCAGCGTACAGGGGGCGAACACCGGGGAGCTGTTTTTT; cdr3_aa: CASSVQGANTGELFF
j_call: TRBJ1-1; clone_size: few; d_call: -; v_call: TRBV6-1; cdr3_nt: TGTGCCAGCAGTGAAGCGCGGGAGGCTTCGACTGCTTTCTTT; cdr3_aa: CASSEAREASTAFF
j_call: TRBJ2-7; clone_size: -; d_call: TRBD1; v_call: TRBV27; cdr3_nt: TGTGCCAGCAGTGACAGGGCTTCCTACGAGCAGTACTTC; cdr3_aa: CASSDRASYEQYF
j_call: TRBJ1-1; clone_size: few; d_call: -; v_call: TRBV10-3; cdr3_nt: TGTGCCATCAGCAGAACCGGACAGACAACTGAAGCTTTCTTT; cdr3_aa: CAISRTGQTTEAFF
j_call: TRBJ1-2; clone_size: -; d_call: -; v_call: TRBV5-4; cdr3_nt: TGTGCCAGCAGCTTGGCTCAGGGAGGCTACACCTTC; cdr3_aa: CASSLAQGGYTF
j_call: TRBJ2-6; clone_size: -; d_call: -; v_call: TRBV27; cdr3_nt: TGTGCCAGCAGCTCCTTTACCCGACAGTCTGGGGCCAACGTCCTGACTTTC; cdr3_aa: CASSSFTRQSGANVLTF
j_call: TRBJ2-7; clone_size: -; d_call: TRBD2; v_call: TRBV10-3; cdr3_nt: TGTGCCATCAGTGACCCGACTAGCGGGGGAGCCTACGAGCAGTACTTC; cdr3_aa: CAISDPTSGGAYEQYF
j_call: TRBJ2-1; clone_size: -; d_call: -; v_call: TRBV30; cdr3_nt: TGTGCCTGGAACCTTGGGGGTCGCAGTGAGCAGTTCTTC; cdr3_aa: CAWNLGGRSEQFF
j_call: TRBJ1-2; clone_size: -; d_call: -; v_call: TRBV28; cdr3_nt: TGTGCCAGCAGTTTAGATCCCATGTACAGAGGCTACACCTTC; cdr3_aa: CASSLDPMYRGYTF
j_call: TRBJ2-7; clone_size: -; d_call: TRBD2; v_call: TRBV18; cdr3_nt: TGTGCCAGCTCACCGGGACTAGCGGGAACCCACGAGCAGTACTTC; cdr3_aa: CASSPGLAGTHEQYF
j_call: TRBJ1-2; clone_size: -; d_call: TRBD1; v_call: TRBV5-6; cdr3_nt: TGTGCCAGCAGCTCCCGACAGGGGGCTAACTATGGCTACACCTTC; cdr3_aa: CASSSRQGANYGYTF
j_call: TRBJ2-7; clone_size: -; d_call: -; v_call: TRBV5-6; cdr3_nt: TGTGCCAGCAGAGGGGGCGAGCAGTACTTC; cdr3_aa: CASRGGEQYF
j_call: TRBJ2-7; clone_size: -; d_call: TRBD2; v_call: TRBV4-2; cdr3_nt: TGTGCCAGCAGCCAAGATAGGACGGCGGGAGCTGCCTACGAGCAGTACTTC; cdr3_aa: CASSQDRTAGAAYEQYF
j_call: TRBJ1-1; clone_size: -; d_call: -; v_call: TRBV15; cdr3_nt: TGTGCCACCAGCCCGGGACCCTTGAACACTGAAGCTTTCTTT; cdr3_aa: CATSPGPLNTEAFF
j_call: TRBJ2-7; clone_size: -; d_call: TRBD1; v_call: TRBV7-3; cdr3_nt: TGTGCCAGCAGCTTAGGAGGACAGGGGGCCTACGAGCAGTACTTC; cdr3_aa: CASSLGGQGAYEQYF
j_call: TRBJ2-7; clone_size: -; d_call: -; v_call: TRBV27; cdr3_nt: TGTGCCAGCAGTTCGCCCACAGCGGTGATACCTAGTGAGCAGTACTTC; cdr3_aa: CASSSPTAVIPSEQYF
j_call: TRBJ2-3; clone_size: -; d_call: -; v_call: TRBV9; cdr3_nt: TGTGCCAGCAGCGTTGCAGGGTTGGCAGATACGCAGTATTTT; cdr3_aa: CASSVAGLADTQYF
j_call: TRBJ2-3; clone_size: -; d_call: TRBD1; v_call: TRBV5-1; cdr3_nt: TGCGCCAGCAGCTTGGAACAGGGGGCTGCAGATACGCAGTATTTT; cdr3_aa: CASSLEQGAADTQYF
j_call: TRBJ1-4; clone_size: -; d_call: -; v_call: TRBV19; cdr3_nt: TGTGCCAGTACAGGGACGGCGGCTAATGAAAAACTGTTTTTT; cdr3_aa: CASTGTAANEKLFF
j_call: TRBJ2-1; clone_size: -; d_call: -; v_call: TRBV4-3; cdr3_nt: TGCGCCAGCAGCCAAGAAGCTCGGGAAATCGATGAGCAGTTCTTC; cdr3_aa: CASSQEAREIDEQFF
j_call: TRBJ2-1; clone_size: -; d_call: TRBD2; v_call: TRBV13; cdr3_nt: TGTGCCAGCAGCATCGGACTAGCGGGGGCGGATTTCGCGAGTGAGCAGTTCTTC; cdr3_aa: CASSIGLAGADFASEQFF
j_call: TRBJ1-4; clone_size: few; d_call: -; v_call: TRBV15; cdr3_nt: TGTGCCACCAGCAGGTCCGCAACAGGGATGTTTTTT; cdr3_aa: CATSRSATGMFF
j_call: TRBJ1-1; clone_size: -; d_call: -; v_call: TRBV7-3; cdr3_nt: TGTGCCAGCAGCCCTCGACAGAACACTGAAGCTTTCTTT; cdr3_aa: CASSPRQNTEAFF
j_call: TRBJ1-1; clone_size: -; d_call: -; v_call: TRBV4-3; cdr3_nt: TGCGCCAGCAGCCAACGACAGAGCACTGAAGCTTTCTTT; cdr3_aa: CASSQRQSTEAFF
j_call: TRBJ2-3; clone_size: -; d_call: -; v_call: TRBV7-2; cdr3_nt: TGTGCCAGCAGCGCAGTCGGGTGGTCGGATACGCAGTATTTT; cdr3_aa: CASSAVGWSDTQYF
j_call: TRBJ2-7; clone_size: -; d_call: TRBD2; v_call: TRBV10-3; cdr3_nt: TGTGCCATCAGTTTGGCGGGAGACGTCCTTGACGAGCAGTACTTC; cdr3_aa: CAISLAGDVLDEQYF
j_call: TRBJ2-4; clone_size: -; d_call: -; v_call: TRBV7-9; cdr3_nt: TGTGCCAGCAGCTTAATCGGGGGCATCGCCAAAAACATTCAGTACTTC; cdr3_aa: CASSLIGGIAKNIQYF
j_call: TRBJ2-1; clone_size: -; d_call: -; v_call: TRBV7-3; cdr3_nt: TGTGCCAGCAGCTTATATTCGGGAAGCTCCTACAATGAGCAGTTCTTC; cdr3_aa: CASSLYSGSSYNEQFF
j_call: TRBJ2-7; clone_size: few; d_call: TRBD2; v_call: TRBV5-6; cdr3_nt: TGTGCCAGCAGCACACTAGCGGGGCCTCTCGAGCAGTACTTC; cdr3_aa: CASSTLAGPLEQYF
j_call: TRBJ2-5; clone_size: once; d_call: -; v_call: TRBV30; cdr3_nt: TGTGCCTGGAGTGTATTCGGGGAGACCCAGTACTTC; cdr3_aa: CAWSVFGETQYF
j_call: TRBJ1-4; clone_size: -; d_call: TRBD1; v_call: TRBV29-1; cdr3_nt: TGCAGCGTTGTGGGGACAGATGCAACTAATGAAAAACTGTTTTTT; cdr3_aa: CSVVGTDATNEKLFF
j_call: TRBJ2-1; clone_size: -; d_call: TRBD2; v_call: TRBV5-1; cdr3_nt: TGCGCCAGCAGCCCGGGACTAGCGGGAGCCTACAATGAGCAGTTCTTC; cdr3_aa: CASSPGLAGAYNEQFF
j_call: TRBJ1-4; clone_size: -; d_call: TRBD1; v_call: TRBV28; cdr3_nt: TGTGCCAGCAGTTTGACAGGGCCAGGGGAAAAACTGTTTTTT; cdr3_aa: CASSLTGPGEKLFF
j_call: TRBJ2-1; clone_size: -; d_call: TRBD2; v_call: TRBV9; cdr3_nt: TGTGCCAGCAGCGTAGATGCTAGCGGTTACAATGAGCAGTTCTTC; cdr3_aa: CASSVDASGYNEQFF
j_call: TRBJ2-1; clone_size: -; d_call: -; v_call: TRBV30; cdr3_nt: TGTGCCTGGAGTGTCGGTATACGGGACAATGAGCAGTTCTTC; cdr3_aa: CAWSVGIRDNEQFF
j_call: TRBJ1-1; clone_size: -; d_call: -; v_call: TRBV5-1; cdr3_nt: TGCGCCAGCACCAGGGAAGGACGTGAAGCTTTCTTT; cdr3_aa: CASTREGREAFF
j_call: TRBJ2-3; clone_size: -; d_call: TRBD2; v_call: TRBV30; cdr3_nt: TGTGCCTGGAGTCGGGGGGGTAGTTCAGGGCTTGCTAGCACAGATACGCAGTATTTT; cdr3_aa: CAWSRGGSSGLASTDTQYF
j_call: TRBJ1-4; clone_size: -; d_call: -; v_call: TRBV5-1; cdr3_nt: TGCGCCAGCAGCTTGGCGCCCGGGCTGGATAATGAAAAACTGTTTTTT; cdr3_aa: CASSLAPGLDNEKLFF
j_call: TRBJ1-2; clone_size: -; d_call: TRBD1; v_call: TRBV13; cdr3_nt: TGTGCCAGCAGCTTAGGGACAGGGGACTATGGCTACACCTTC; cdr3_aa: CASSLGTGDYGYTF
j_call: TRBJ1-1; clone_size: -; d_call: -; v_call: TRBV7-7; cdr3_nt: TGTGCCAGCAGCCGGGACACGAACACTGAAGCTTTCTTT; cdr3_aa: CASSRDTNTEAFF
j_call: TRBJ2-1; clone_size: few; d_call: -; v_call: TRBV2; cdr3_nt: TGTGCCAGCAGTGAAAACAATGAGCAGTTCTTC; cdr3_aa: CASSENNEQFF